The text below deals with one T cell receptor beta chain. What antigen it recognizes has not been identified. No much larger clone exists at a distance of one base, and base qualities are not known. These data originate in a study of sequential checkpoint blockade in melanoma (dated by TCRdb to about 2019). In the study overall: Using 1:1 randomization, the trial assigned patients either to first-line nivolumab followed by ipilimumab (arm A) or to ipilimumab followed by nivolumab (arm B). Maintenance nivolumab was given following each of the two trial sequences. Study-level results and caveats: The response-prediction model combining TCR metrics and mutation burden needs validation in larger, independent patient cohorts.

The germline V end is reduced by 4 bases and the J end by 7 bases; junction bases left unmatched: 7. Measured from the cysteine to the phenylalanine, the CDR3 is 14 residues long. Only CDR3 DNA remains: 42 bases, in frame from the first base. Based on the germline V gene (reference sequence), the CDR1 and CDR2 sequences are LNHNV and YYDKDF. This specimen's treatment or condition label, per the study, means: randomized to nivolumab then ipilimumab (arm A) or the reverse (arm B). None of the trial patients had been given prior DNA-damaging chemotherapy. Live CD3+CD8+ cells negative for CD19 and CD56 were sorted from thawed PBMCs on a FACS Aria II flow cytometer. The samples were obtained from melanoma patients enrolled in CheckMate 064, an open-label, randomized phase II trial testing sequential checkpoint blockade. Peripheral blood mononuclear cells were collected by leukapheresis, purified with Ficoll-Paque, and frozen in human serum with around 9.8% DMSO. Purity of sorted blood CD3+CD8+ cells was verified at >95% immediately after sorting, followed by DNA extraction.

TCRbeta CDR3 regions were immunosequenced from genomic DNA with the immunoSEQ Assay. Before high-throughput sequencing, genomic DNA was amplified using bias-controlled multiplex PCR. As for the authors' bioinformatics: To quantify the absolute abundance of each unique TCRbeta CDR3 region, the sequences were collapsed and filtered. Clonality was defined as 1 minus Pielou's evenness and was calculated using productive rearrangements only. A previously published method was used to identify clones with significantly greater frequencies in on-treatment samples than in baseline samples. TCRdb re-hosts the immuneACCESS table, in-frame sequences only. Its copies lack some clones; in the studies checked, an unresolved V gene accounts for under half of them, and the cause for the rest is not known. The DNA was the basis for D and trimming; V, J and clone size are from that table. The sample table contains over 25,000 clones; only one count was recorded for roughly 85% of them. Under 20% of the sample comes from the top ten.

This material consisted of CD8+ T cells sorted from blood (inferred from file names), taken from a patient given nivolumab and ipilimumab in sequence. The V and J genes are TRBV15 and TRBJ2-1, with 7 bases matching TRBD2. This receptor was identified in a human donor with melanoma. CDR3 loop: CATSTTSLSNEQFF. The nucleotides read TGTGCCACCAGCACGACTAGCTTATCAAATGAGCAGTTCTTC.